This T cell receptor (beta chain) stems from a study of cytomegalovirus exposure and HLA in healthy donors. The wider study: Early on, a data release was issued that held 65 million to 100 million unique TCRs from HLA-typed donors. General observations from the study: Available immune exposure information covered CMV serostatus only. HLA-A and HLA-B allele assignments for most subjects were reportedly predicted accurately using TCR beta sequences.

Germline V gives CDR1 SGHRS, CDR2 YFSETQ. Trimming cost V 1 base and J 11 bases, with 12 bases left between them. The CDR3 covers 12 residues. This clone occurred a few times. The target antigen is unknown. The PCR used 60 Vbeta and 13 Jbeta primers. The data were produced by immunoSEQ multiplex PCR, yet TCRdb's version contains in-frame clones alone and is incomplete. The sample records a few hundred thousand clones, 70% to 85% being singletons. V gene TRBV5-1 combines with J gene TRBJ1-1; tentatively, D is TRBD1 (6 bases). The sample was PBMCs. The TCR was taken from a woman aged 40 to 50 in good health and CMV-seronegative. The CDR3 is CASSLNREKAFF. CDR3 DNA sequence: TGCGCCAGCAGCTTGAACAGGGAGAAGGCTTTCTTT.